This TCR beta chain was identified during a study of blood T cell repertoires in COVID-19. Study-level information: There were acute and convalescent COVID-19 samples, and they came from the United States, Italy and Spain. PBMCs, B-cell-depleted T cells, or T cells provided the cDNA or gDNA that made up the material.

Authors' processing steps: Reference gene primers were amplified, and this amplification served to estimate nucleated cell counts. Clones were sequenced by immunoSEQ multiplex PCR, and TCRdb holds only the in-frame ones, with some missing. V and J calls and clone size come straight from that table; D and trimming were deduced from the DNA. Here the sample spans 200,000 to 300,000 clones, more than 75% being singletons. CDR3 length equals 13 residues. V dropped 6 bases and J dropped 7 bases, with 13 bases sitting between them. Germline V CDR1 and CDR2: LNHDA, SQIVND (reference sequence). Sequenced sample: peripheral blood. J is TRBJ1-5 and V is TRBV19; D possibly corresponds to TRBD1 (5 bases). The clonotype was recovered from a woman aged 40 to 50 who had recovered from COVID-19. The chain's CDR3 is CASSRGGGQPQHF. The CDR3 nucleotides read TGTGCCAGTAGCCGTGGCGGGGGACAGCCCCAGCATTTT.